Sequencing of this T cell receptor beta chain was carried out in a study of CD4 T cells in relation to SARS-CoV-2 and coronaviruses. The study's findings and limits: Crossreactive clones expanded significantly less to SARS-CoV-2 than monoreactive clones.

This clone was observed a single time. Antigen unknown. Measured with immunoSEQ multiplex PCR; TCRdb has only the in-frame clones, and not every one. The profile shows some 21,000 clones, roughly 69% of them singletons. CD4+ T cells from unexposed donors were obtained before the COVID-19 pandemic (2011-2018). After roughly 9 days of culture, CD4+ T cells were isolated. Fresh IL-2 medium replaced half the medium on days 3 and 7. In germline, CDR1 is SGHAT, CDR2 FQNNGV. V shed 0 bases and J 10 bases; nucleotides not matched to a gene: 9. This CDR3 has 16 residues. The sequenced material came from CD4+ T cells from PBMCs, cultured in vitro. V is TRBV11-2 and J is TRBJ2-1; 10 bases line up with TRBD1. The source is a human donor in good health. CDR3 bases: TGTGCCAGCAGCTTAGATCCGAGACAGGGGGCTGTCGAGCAGTTCTTC. This sequence encodes CASSLDPRQGAVEQFF.